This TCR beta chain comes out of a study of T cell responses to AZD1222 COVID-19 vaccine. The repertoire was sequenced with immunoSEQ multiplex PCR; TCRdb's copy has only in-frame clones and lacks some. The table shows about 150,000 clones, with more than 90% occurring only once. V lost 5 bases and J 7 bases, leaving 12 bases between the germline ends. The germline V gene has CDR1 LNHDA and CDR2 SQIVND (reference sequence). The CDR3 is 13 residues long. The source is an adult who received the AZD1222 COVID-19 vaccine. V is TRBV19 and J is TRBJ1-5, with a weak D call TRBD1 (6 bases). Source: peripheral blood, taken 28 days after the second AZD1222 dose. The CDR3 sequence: CASSYRVGQPQHF. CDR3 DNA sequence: TGTGCCAGTAGTTACAGGGTTGGGCAGCCCCAGCATTTT.